These 24 T cell receptor beta chains were all obtained from the same sample, sequenced in a study of blood T cell repertoires in COVID-19. Using immunoSEQ multiplex PCR, the repertoire was profiled, and TCRdb retains in-frame clones only, with some absent. The table lists some 100,000 clones, 90% to 95% of them singletons. Sequences were obtained from peripheral blood. The receptors derive from a man aged 60 to 75 with acute or convalescent COVID-19.

The chain uses TRBV24-1 and TRBJ2-3; 9 nucleotides line up with TRBD2. The J segment lost 3 bases and the V segment lost 4 bases, leaving 13 bases of the junction unmatched. Germline V lookup: CDR1 KGHDR, CDR2 SFDVKD. The CDR3 contains 18 residues. The CDR3 nucleotides read TGTGCCACCAGTGACCGTAAGCTCCTTAGCGGGAGTACAGATACGCAGTATTTT. Its protein is CATSDRKLLSGSTDTQYF.

This chain links TRBV7-9 with TRBJ2-7, with D uncertain. The CDR3 covers 15 residues. CDR1 and CDR2 from the germline V gene are SEHNR and FQNEAQ (reference sequence). V was cut by 5 bases and J by 6 bases, with 20 bases left in between. The CDR3 region is CASSLGGAPTSEQYV. The CDR3 bases are TGTGCCAGCAGCCTCGGCGGAGCTCCAACCTCCGAGCAGTACGTC.

The CDR3 protein is CATSGGSRPGNTIYF. DNA for the CDR3: TGTGCCACCTCTGGAGGGTCCAGGCCTGGAAACACCATATATTTT. The chain carries TRBV19 and TRBJ1-3; no clear D. V lost 10 bases and J lost 2, with 18 bases in between. The CDR3 is made up of 15 amino acids. The V gene's germline CDR1 is LNHDA and CDR2 SQIVND (reference sequence).

The chain combines TRBV6-5 with TRBJ2-5; tentative D call: TRBD1 (6 bases). The CDR3 runs to 14 residues. V lost 10 bases and J lost 2, with 17 bases in between. The germline V gene encodes CDR1 MNHEY and CDR2 SVGAGI. For the CDR3, the DNA is TGTGCCACCCGGGCCGACAGGTGGCAAGAGACCCAGTACTTC. Protein sequence: CATRADRWQETQYF.

This chain connects TRBV5-1 to TRBJ2-7, with 10 bases aligning to TRBD1. The CDR3 covers 13 residues. V trimming: 3 bases; J trimming: 4 bases; junction bases outside the gene matches: 1. The germline V gene encodes CDR1 SGHRS and CDR2 YFSETQ. CDR3 amino acids: CASSWGQGYEQYV. Here the CDR3 DNA reads TGCGCCAGCAGCTGGGGACAGGGGTACGAGCAGTACGTC.

V is TRBV19 and J is TRBJ1-5, with 9 positions matching TRBD1. V was clipped by 5 bases and J by 3 bases; unmatched bases: 8. The CDR3 is 16 amino acids. Germline CDR1 reads LNHDA; CDR2 reads SQIVND (reference sequence). CDR3 residues: CASSVLQGALNQPQHF. Here the CDR3 DNA reads TGTGCCAGTAGTGTTCTACAGGGGGCCCTCAATCAGCCCCAGCATTTT.

This rearrangement joins TRBV3-1 (or the pseudogene TRBV3-2) to TRBJ2-2; D is unresolved. The CDR3 runs 14 residues. The germline V gene has CDR1 LGHDT and CDR2 YNNKEL (reference sequence). Deletions cut 3 bases from V and 4 bases from J, with 9 bases between. CDR3 DNA: TGTGCCAGCAGCCACGTCAGGTTCACCGGGGAGCTGTTTTTT. Encoded protein: CASSHVRFTGELFF.

Here the CDR3 DNA reads TGTGCCAGCAGTGAACGGACAGGGAGAATCTACGAGCAGTACTTC. Its translation is CASSERTGRIYEQYF. The V call is TRBV6-4, the J call TRBJ2-7; 8 nucleotides agree with TRBD1. CDR1 and CDR2 from the germline V gene are MRHNA and SNTAGT. This CDR3 comprises 15 residues. V shed 3 bases, J shed 3 bases, and the junction held 7 bases outside the gene matches.

The chain employs TRBV28 and TRBJ2-5, with 8 positions matching TRBD1. Germline lookup yields CDR1 MDHEN and CDR2 SYDVKM. Trimming at V came to 7 bases and at J to 3 bases, leaving 4 bases not matched to a gene. The CDR3 consists of 13 residues. CDR3 in DNA: TGTGCCAGCAACAGACAGGGGAAAGAGACCCAGTACTTC. It specifies CASNRQGKETQYF. Full variable domain (rest looked up from reference TRBV28 and TRBJ2-5): DVKVTQSSRYLVKRTGEKVFLECVQDMDHENMFWYRQDPGLGLRLIYFSYDVKMKEKGDIPEGYSVSREKKERFSLILESASTNQTSMYLCASNRQGKETQYFGPGTRLLVL.

The chain's CDR3 is CASSPPLAGDTQYF. Written as DNA, the CDR3 is TGTGCCAGCTCACCACCCTTAGCGGGGGATACGCAGTATTTT. The genes are TRBV18 and TRBJ2-3, with 8 bases aligning to TRBD2. From germline, CDR1 is KGHSH and CDR2 LQKENI. With 0 bases clipped from V and 6 bases from J, the junction kept 2 bases outside the gene matches. The CDR3 extends over 14 amino acids. Full variable domain (outside the CDR3, taken from reference TRBV18 and TRBJ2-3): NAGVMQNPRHLVRRRGQEARLRCSPMKGHSHVYWYRQLPEEGLKFMVYLQKENIIDESGMPKERFSAEFPKEGPSILRIQQVVRGDSAAYFCASSPPLAGDTQYFGPGTRLTVL.

J is TRBJ1-2 and V is TRBV10-3, with no clear D. Trimming stripped 2 bases from V and 8 bases from J, with 6 bases between. The CDR3 covers 11 residues. Germline V lookup: CDR1 ENHRY, CDR2 SYGVKD. CDR3 loop: CAISEGRGYTF. As DNA, the CDR3 is TGTGCCATCAGTGAGGGGCGCGGCTACACCTTC.

The V gene is TRBV24-1, the J gene TRBJ2-1, with TRBD1 matching over 9 bases. Per germline, CDR1 KGHDR and CDR2 SFDVKD. The CDR3 has 17 amino acids. Trimming took 5 bases from V and 6 from J; bases not matched to a gene: 13. The CDR3 spells CATSGRLGTGQGNEQFF. In nucleotides, the CDR3 is TGTGCCACCAGTGGCCGACTCGGGACAGGGCAAGGCAATGAGCAGTTCTTC.

This CDR3 is CASSLAEDRNTGELFF. CDR3 bases: TGTGCCAGCAGCTTAGCGGAGGACAGGAACACCGGGGAGCTGTTTTTT. The chain carries TRBV7-6 and TRBJ2-2; TRBD1 might be the D (6 bases). This CDR3 comprises 16 residues. V gave up 0 bases and J gave up 1 base, with 9 bases separating them. Germline CDR1 and CDR2: SGHVS and FNYEAQ.

The V gene is TRBV5-8, the J gene TRBJ2-7; 9 nucleotides agree with TRBD2. The J segment lost 0 bases and the V segment lost 0 bases, leaving 7 bases of the junction unmatched. The CDR3 contains 17 residues. The V gene's germline CDR1 is SGHTS and CDR2 YDEGEE. CDR3 sequence (DNA): TGTGCCAGCAGCTTGGCCCGGGCGGGGGGGTACTCCTACGAGCAGTACGTC. Amino acid sequence: CASSLARAGGYSYEQYV.

This clone was seen only a few times. J is TRBJ2-6 and V is TRBV3-1 (or the pseudogene TRBV3-2), with D uncertain. This CDR3 has 17 residues. Trimming left V 4 bases short and J 0 bases short, with 13 bases between. Looked up from germline, CDR1 is LGHDT and CDR2 is YNNKEL (reference sequence). The CDR3 is CASSPPLRFSGANVLTF. DNA of the CDR3: TGTGCCAGCAGCCCTCCCCTTCGTTTCTCTGGGGCCAACGTCCTGACTTTC.

This clone was picked up one time. The chain uses TRBV12-5 and TRBJ2-5; a possible D gene is TRBD1 (5 bases). Germline CDR1 LGHNT, CDR2 FRNRAP. V lost 2 bases and J lost 0, with 13 bases in between. The CDR3 is 16 amino acids. The chain's CDR3 is CASGLLVGAYQETQYF. For the CDR3, the DNA is TGTGCTAGTGGTTTGCTGGTAGGGGCCTACCAAGAGACCCAGTACTTC.

This clone occurred once. The V and J genes are TRBV2 and TRBJ1-1, with TRBD1 identical over 8 bases. The V and J ends lost 4 bases and 5 bases, in that order; junction bases with no gene match: 6. Germline lookup yields CDR1 SNHLY and CDR2 FYNNEI. The CDR3 sequence is 14 residues long. In nucleotides, the CDR3 is TGTGCCAGCAGTGTTGGACAGGGAACAACTGAAGCTTTCTTT. Translation: CASSVGQGTTEAFF. The entire variable domain, with the rest obtained from reference TRBV2 and TRBJ1-1, is as follows: EPEVTQTPSHQVTQMGQEVILRCVPISNHLYFYWYRQILGQKVEFLVSFYNNEISEKSEIFDDQFSVERPDGSNFTLKIRSTKLEDSAMYFCASSVGQGTTEAFFGQGTRLTVV.

The V gene is TRBV15, the J gene TRBJ2-7, with a tentative D call TRBD2 (6 bases). V lost 5 bases, J lost 5 bases, and 13 bases lay in between. The CDR3 runs to 13 residues. Germline V gene sequence: CDR1 LNHNV, CDR2 YYDKDF (reference sequence). Written as DNA, the CDR3 is TGTGCCACCAGCCAGGGAGGCAGCGACGAGCAGTACTTC. This gives the protein CATSQGGSDEQYF.

The V call is TRBV9, the J call TRBJ2-1; TRBD2 aligns across 8 bases. CDR1 and CDR2 (germline): SGDLS, YYNGEE. V trimming: 4 bases; J trimming: 8 bases; junction bases outside the gene matches: 17. This CDR3 contains 17 residues. CDR3 loop: CASSPKGLERELHEQFF. The CDR3 DNA is TGTGCCAGCAGCCCAAAGGGACTAGAGCGGGAACTCCATGAGCAGTTCTTC.

The chain recombines TRBV7-3 with TRBJ2-1; 7 nucleotides agree with TRBD2. From germline, CDR1 is SGHTA and CDR2 FQGTGA. V dropped 1 base and J dropped 7; count of bases not matched to a gene: 7. The CDR3 length is 15 residues. CDR3 sequence reads: CASSLNSGGGNEQFF. CDR3 DNA: TGTGCCAGCAGCTTAAATTCGGGAGGTGGTAATGAGCAGTTCTTC.

The genes are TRBV28 and TRBJ1-5; tentatively, D is TRBD1 (6 bases). Germline assignment: CDR1 MDHEN and CDR2 SYDVKM. The V end lost 7 bases, the J end lost 6 bases, and 16 bases lay between the germline ends. This CDR3 comprises 14 residues. DNA of the CDR3: TGTGCCAGCATCATAGGGGGATGGGGTCAGCCCCAGCATTTT. As protein: CASIIGGWGQPQHF.

This clone was detected only a few times. The V call is TRBV10-1, the J call TRBJ2-7, with no clear D. Trimming stripped 5 bases from V and 1 base from J, with 12 bases between. The length of the CDR3 is 14 residues. The V gene's germline CDR1 is WNHNN and CDR2 SYGVQD (reference sequence). Here the CDR3 reads CASSIIRLSYEQYF. CDR3 nucleotide sequence: TGCGCCAGCAGTATTATTAGACTGTCCTACGAGCAGTACTTC.

V gene TRBV27 combines with J gene TRBJ1-3; 9 nucleotides align to TRBD1. This CDR3 contains 18 residues. Per the germline V gene, CDR1 is MNHEY and CDR2 is SMNVEV (reference sequence). The V and J ends lost 4 bases and 3 bases, in that order; junction bases with no gene match: 13. CDR3 coding DNA: TGTGCCAGCAGTTCCACCTCTACAGGGGGCAGCATTGGAAACACCATATATTTT. Encoded protein: CASSSTSTGGSIGNTIYF.

The J gene is TRBJ2-3, the V gene TRBV29-1; unclear D gene. In germline, CDR1 is SQVTM, CDR2 ANQGSEA. The V gene lost 3 bases and the J gene lost 3 bases, with 13 bases spanning the gap. The CDR3 totals 14 residues. Here the CDR3 DNA reads TGCAGCGTTGAGTCACGCCACTGGACAGATACGCAGTATTTT. This gives the protein CSVESRHWTDTQYF.